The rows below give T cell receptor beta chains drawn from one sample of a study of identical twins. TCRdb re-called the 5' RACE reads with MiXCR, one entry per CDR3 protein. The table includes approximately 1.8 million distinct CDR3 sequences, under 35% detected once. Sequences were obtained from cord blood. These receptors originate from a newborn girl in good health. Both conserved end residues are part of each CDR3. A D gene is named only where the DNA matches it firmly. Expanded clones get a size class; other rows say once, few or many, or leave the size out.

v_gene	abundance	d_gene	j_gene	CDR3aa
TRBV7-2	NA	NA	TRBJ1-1	CASSSSAGAFTEAFF
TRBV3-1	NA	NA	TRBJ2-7	CASSAYRGRDYEQYF
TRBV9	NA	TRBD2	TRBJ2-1	CASSVVGGWNEQFF
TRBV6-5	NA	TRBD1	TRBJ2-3	CASRQGTGRDTQYF
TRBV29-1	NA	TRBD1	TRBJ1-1	CSVPRGAEAFF
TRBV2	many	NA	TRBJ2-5	CASSEDLNRKETQYF
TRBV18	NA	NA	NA	CASSPVQGTYEQYF
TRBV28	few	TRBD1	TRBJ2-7	CASSFMGTGGEQYF
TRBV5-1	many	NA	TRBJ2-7	CASSLNPGSYEQYF
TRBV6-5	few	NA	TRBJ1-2	CASSYLPKGYGYTF
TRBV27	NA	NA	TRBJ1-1	CASSTTTGIPEAFF
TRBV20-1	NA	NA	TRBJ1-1	CSARAGPQGPRAEAFF
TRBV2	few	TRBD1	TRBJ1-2	CASSDGQGLYGYTF
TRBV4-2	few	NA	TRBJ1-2	CASSQDRRWGGLNYGYTF
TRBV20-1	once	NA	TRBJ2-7	CSARDRAGTYNEQYF
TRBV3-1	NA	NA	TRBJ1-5	CASSQGGSTDYSNQPQHF
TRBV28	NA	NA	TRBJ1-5	CASSFSPRGLRGNQPQHF
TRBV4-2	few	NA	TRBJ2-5	CASSQVGTPPETQYF
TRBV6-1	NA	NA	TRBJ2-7	CASTKPGDIYEQYF
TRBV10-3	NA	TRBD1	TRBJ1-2	CAAGTGDVYGYTF
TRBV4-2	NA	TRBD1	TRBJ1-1	CASSQLQGWANTEAFF
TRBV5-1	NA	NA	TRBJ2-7	CASSGGTWSYNEQYF
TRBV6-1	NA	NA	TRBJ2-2	CASKGGSLNTGELFF
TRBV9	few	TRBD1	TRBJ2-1	CASSARGQGYYNEQFF
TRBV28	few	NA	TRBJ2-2	CASRGVDRSTGELFF
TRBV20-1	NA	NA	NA	CSASPRKETQYF
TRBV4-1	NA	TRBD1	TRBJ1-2	CASSQEDRVGYYGYTF
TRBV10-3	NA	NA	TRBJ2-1	CAINGGSYNEQFF
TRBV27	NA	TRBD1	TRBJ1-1	CATFDRGTEAFF
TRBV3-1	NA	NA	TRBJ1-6	CASSQVKGGNSPLHF
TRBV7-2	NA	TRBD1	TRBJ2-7	CASSLMPRTGGYNEQYF
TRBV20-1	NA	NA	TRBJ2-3	CSAEGMETSTDTQYF
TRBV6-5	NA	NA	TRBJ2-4	CASSYTPGFAKNIQYF
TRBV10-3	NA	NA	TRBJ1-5	CAISAGLNSNQPQHF
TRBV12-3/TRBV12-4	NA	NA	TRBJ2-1	CASSLLRRETQFF
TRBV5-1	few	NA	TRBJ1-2	CASSLDGEGLDGYTF
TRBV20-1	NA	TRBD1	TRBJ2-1	CSELQGAQSNEQFF
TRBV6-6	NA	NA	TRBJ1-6	CASSYSMGSYNPPLHF
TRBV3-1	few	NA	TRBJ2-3	CASSQDYRDTQYF